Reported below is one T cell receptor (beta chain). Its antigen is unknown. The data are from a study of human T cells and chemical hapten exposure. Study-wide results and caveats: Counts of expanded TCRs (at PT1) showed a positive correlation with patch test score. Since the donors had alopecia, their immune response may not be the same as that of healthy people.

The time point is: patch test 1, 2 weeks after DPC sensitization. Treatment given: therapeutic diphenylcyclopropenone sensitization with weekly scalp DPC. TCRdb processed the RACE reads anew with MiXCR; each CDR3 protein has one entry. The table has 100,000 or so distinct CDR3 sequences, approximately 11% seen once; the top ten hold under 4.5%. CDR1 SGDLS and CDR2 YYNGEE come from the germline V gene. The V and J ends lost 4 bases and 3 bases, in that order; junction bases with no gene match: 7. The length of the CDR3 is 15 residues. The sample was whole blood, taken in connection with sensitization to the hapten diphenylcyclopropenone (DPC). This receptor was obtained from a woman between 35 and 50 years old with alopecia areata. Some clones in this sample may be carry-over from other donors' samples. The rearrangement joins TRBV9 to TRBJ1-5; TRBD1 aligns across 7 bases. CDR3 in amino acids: CASSPGDRDNQPQHF. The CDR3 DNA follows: TGTGCCAGCAGCCCTGGGGACAGAGACAATCAGCCCCAGCATTTT.